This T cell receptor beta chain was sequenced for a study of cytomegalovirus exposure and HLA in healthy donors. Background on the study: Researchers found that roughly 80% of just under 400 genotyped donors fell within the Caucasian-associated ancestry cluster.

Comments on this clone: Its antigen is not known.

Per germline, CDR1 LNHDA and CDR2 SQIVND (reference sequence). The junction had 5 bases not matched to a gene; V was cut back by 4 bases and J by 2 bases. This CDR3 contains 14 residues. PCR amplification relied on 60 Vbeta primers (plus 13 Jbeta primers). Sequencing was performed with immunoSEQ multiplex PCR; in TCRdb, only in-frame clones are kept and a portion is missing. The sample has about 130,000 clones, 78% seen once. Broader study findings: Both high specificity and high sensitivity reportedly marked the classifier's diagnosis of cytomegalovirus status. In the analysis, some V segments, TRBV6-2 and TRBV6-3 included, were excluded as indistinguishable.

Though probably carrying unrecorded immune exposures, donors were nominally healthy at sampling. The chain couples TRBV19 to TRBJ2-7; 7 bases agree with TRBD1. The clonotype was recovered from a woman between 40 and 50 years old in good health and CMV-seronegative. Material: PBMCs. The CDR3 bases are TGTGCCAGTAGTACAAACAGGGGACCCTACGAGCAGTACTTC. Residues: CASSTNRGPYEQYF.